These 8 T cell receptor beta chains were sequenced from one sample in a study of blood T cell repertoires in COVID-19. Method: immunoSEQ multiplex PCR; TCRdb's copy keeps in-frame clones and lacks some. The repertoire holds more than 150,000 clones, with 90% as singletons. The sequenced sample was peripheral blood. These TCRs come from a man aged 50 to 59 with acute or convalescent COVID-19.

The table lists this clone with a few counts. The genes are TRBV11-2 and TRBJ2-5, with D possibly being TRBD2 (5 bases). In germline, CDR1 is SGHAT, CDR2 FQNNGV. The CDR3 is 16 residues long. Trimming took 1 base from V and 2 from J, leaving 14 bases between them. The CDR3 loop is CASSLGVREPQETQYF. CDR3 nucleotide sequence: TGTGCCAGCAGCTTAGGAGTTCGGGAACCACAAGAGACCCAGTACTTC.

The CDR3, as DNA: TGTGCCAGCAGTTTAACTAGCGGGAGCTCTCACTCCTACGAGCAGTACTTC. This translates into CASSLTSGSSHSYEQYF. The chain combines TRBV27 with TRBJ2-7, with 11 positions matching TRBD2. V dropped 2 bases and J dropped 0; count of bases not matched to a gene: 6. The length of the CDR3 is 17 residues. Germline CDR1 is MNHEY and CDR2 is SMNVEV (reference sequence).

The J gene is TRBJ1-2, the V gene TRBV24-1; TRBD1 matches 9 bases. Germline loops: CDR1 KGHDR, CDR2 SFDVKD. The CDR3 is made up of 15 amino acids. The trim removed 9 bases at V and 3 bases at J, leaving 10 bases unmatched. The DNA of the CDR3 is TGTGCCACCGTAACCCCGACAGGGGGGGACTATGGCTACACCTTC. Translation gives CATVTPTGGDYGYTF.

This chain joins TRBV9 and TRBJ1-1; tentatively, D is TRBD1 (5 bases). Germline-derived CDR1 and CDR2 are SGDLS and YYNGEE. This CDR3 has 15 residues. The germline V and J ends were trimmed by 0 bases and 2 bases, with 11 bases remaining between them. DNA for the CDR3: TGTGCCAGCAGCGTAGGTGGGGCCCCCAACACTGAAGCTTTCTTT. Its translation: CASSVGGAPNTEAFF.

This clone was picked up one time. The chain couples TRBV19 to TRBJ1-5, with TRBD1 identical over 8 bases. V was pared by 5 bases and J by 3 bases, with 6 bases of the junction left unmatched. The CDR3 extends over 15 amino acids. Germline CDR1 and CDR2: LNHDA and SQIVND (reference sequence). CDR3 amino acids: CASSGTGNFNQPQHF. DNA of the CDR3: TGTGCCAGTAGTGGGACAGGAAATTTCAATCAGCCCCAGCATTTT.

The gene calls are TRBV6-4 and TRBJ2-6, with D unclear. The CDR3 covers 16 residues. The V and J ends lost 0 bases and 0 bases respectively, with 6 bases between them. CDR1 and CDR2 from the germline V gene are MRHNA and SNTAGT. The CDR3 bases are TGTGCCAGCAGTGACTCTTCAGTCTCTGGGGCCAACGTCCTGACTTTC. Translating gives CASSDSSVSGANVLTF.

The CDR3 spells CASSGGGNYGYTF. CDR3 in DNA: TGTGCCAGCAGTGGAGGCGGCAACTATGGCTACACCTTC. The gene calls are TRBV2 and TRBJ1-2; D gene uncertain. CDR1 and CDR2 (germline): SNHLY, FYNNEI. This CDR3 is 13 amino acids long. The V end was cut by 4 bases, the J end by 2 bases, with 8 bases between.

This chain uses TRBV29-1 with TRBJ2-3; 8 nucleotides align to TRBD2. With 8 bases clipped from V and 3 bases from J, the junction kept 10 bases outside the gene matches. The germline CDR1 and CDR2 sequences are SQVTM and ANQGSEA. The CDR3 length is 14 residues. For the CDR3, the DNA is TGCAGCACCCCAAGCGGGAGTGGGACAGATACGCAGTATTTT. This encodes CSTPSGSGTDTQYF.